The TCR beta chain under discussion was sequenced for a study of PD-L1 blockade in urothelial cancer. Across the study: Atezolizumab 1,200 mg was given intravenously every 3 weeks, starting 2014.

The junction had 10 bases not matched to a gene; V was cut back by 0 bases and J by 2 bases. CDR3 size: 19 residues. Germline CDR1 and CDR2: LGHNA and YSLEER. The templates were synthetic TCR analogs, and they were spiked into each PCR. The assay was immunoSEQ multiplex PCR, and TCRdb's table has in-frame clones only and misses some. The sample contains under 60,000 clones, around 80% of which appear only once. The table lists this clone with a count of one. The time point was: pretreatment peripheral blood. The V and J genes are TRBV4-3 and TRBJ2-1, with 10 bases identical to TRBD1. The receptor was isolated from a man in his 70s with urothelial cancer. The sample here was PBMCs, taken around atezolizumab (anti-PD-L1) treatment. CDR3 DNA sequence: TGCGCCAGCAGCCAAGATTTAGGGGTGACAGGGGGCCCCTACAATGAGCAGTTCTTC. Protein: CASSQDLGVTGGPYNEQFF.